Following are 27 T cell receptor beta chains from one sample sequenced in a study of Graves' ophthalmopathy and Graves' hyperthyroidism. Amplification of TCR beta CDR3 regions used RNA transcripts. The library came from an HTBI-primed first-round RT-PCR and a second-round multiplex PCR. TCRdb reanalysed the multiplex PCR reads using MiXCR and keeps one entry per CDR3 protein. The sample gives 200,000 to 250,000 distinct CDR3 sequences, around 50% of which show up once; around half is in the top ten. Material: peripheral blood. Source of these receptors: an adult man with Graves' ophthalmopathy.

This clonotype was seen more than once but under ten times. This chain joins TRBV6-1 and TRBJ2-7; 7 bases line up with TRBD1. The CDR3 loop spans 18 amino acids. Trimming took 0 bases from V and 2 from J; bases not matched to a gene: 13. Germline CDR1 MNHNS, CDR2 SASEGT. The CDR3 coding sequence is TGTGCCAGCAGTGAAGCGTTTAATCGTGGGACAGTAACCTACGAGCAGTACTTC. The encoded protein is CASSEAFNRGTVTYEQYF.

The gene calls are TRBV4-1 and TRBJ1-6; 7 positions match TRBD1. CDR3 length: 16 residues. CDR1 and CDR2 (germline): MGHRA, YSYEKL. Unmatched junction bases numbered 9, after V lost 2 bases and J lost 8 bases. CDR3 DNA sequence: TGCGCCAGCAGCCAAAGGGACAGTGAGTGGGATTCACCCCTCCACTTT. Translation: CASSQRDSEWDSPLHF.

The J gene is TRBJ2-7, the V gene TRBV5-1; D call uncertain. V was trimmed by 5 bases and J by 5 bases, leaving 11 bases between them. There are 12 residues in the CDR3. Germline assignment: CDR1 SGHRS and CDR2 YFSETQ. CDR3 residues: CASRGLVDEQYF. In DNA, the CDR3 is TGCGCCAGCAGGGGCCTGGTGGACGAGCAGTACTTC.

This sequence joins TRBV12-3 or TRBV12-4 and TRBJ1-5, with 7 bases fitting TRBD1. This CDR3 is 13 amino acids long. V shed 7 bases and J 4 bases; nucleotides not matched to a gene: 4. CDR3 bases: TGTGCCAGCAAGACAGGGCGAAATCAGCCCCAGCATTTT. It specifies CASKTGRNQPQHF.

The genes are TRBV7-2 and TRBJ2-7; TRBD1 matches at 11 bases. Germline CDR1 SGHTA, CDR2 FQGNSA. CDR3 length equals 16 residues. V lost 5 bases, J lost 3 bases, and 9 bases stayed unmatched. The CDR3 region is CASSARPGQGDYEQYF. CDR3 bases: TGTGCCAGCAGCGCGCGACCGGGACAGGGGGACTACGAGCAGTACTTC.

The genes are TRBV5-4 and TRBJ1-1; TRBD1 matches 8 bases. The CDR3 is 15 residues long. Trimming at V came to 6 bases and at J to 3 bases, leaving 10 bases not matched to a gene. CDR1 is SGHNT and CDR2 is YYREEE in the germline V gene (reference sequence). The CDR3 loop reads CASKTRTGKDTEAFF. CDR3 bases: TGTGCCAGCAAAACGAGGACAGGGAAGGACACTGAAGCTTTCTTT.

The rearrangement uses TRBV6-5 and TRBJ2-7; no firm D call. CDR3 size: 15 residues. With 5 bases removed from V and 2 bases from J, the gap between germline ends came to 16 bases. CDR1 MNHEY and CDR2 SVGAGI come from the germline V gene. The DNA of the CDR3 is TGTGCCAGCAGTCTCCGGCCTACGACCCCCTACGAGCAGTACTTC. Its translation: CASSLRPTTPYEQYF.

V and J are TRBV6-5 and TRBJ1-1, with 8 bases lining up with TRBD1. With V trimmed by 8 bases and J by 4 bases, 6 bases remained unmatched. Per germline, CDR1 MNHEY and CDR2 SVGAGI. The CDR3 is 13 amino acids. The CDR3 spells CASRRTGSTEAFF. As DNA, the CDR3 is TGTGCCAGCCGTAGGACAGGGAGCACTGAAGCTTTCTTT.

This clonotype has at least ten counts. This chain uses TRBV5-4 with TRBJ2-5, with a tentative D call TRBD1 (5 bases). Germline V gives CDR1 SGHNT, CDR2 YYREEE (reference sequence). CDR3 size: 14 residues. V lost 0 bases, J lost 1 base, and 7 bases lay in between. CDR3 DNA sequence: TGTGCCAGCAGCTTGGAGGGGTTCCAAGAGACCCAGTACTTC. The encoded protein is CASSLEGFQETQYF.

V usage is TRBV29-1 and J usage is TRBJ1-2; 10 bases fit TRBD1. The V segment lost 6 bases and the J segment 7 bases; nucleotides outside the gene matches: 5. Germline CDR1 reads SQVTM; CDR2 reads ANQGSEA. This CDR3 region has 12 residues. CDR3 sequence: CSVMGQGLGYTF. The CDR3 coding sequence is TGCAGCGTGATGGGACAGGGGCTTGGCTACACCTTC.

The chain combines TRBV19 with TRBJ2-7; 12 bases are a match to TRBD1. The DNA end favors TRBJ1-2, so the J call may be wrong. The CDR3 has 11 amino acids. Per the germline V gene, CDR1 is LNHDA and CDR2 is SQIVND (reference sequence). CDR3 nucleotides: TGTGCCAGCGGGACAGGGGGCGGCTACACCTTC. Its protein product is CASGTGGGYTF.

The rearrangement joins TRBV7-9 to TRBJ1-3; no definite D call. Trimming took off 1 base at V and 0 bases at J, with 13 bases between the two ends. Germline V lookup: CDR1 SEHNR, CDR2 FQNEAQ (reference sequence). The CDR3 is 17 residues long. The CDR3 coding sequence is TGTGCCAGCAGCTTAGATGCAGCGACCGTCTCTGGAAACACCATATATTTT. Translation gives CASSLDAATVSGNTIYF.

Details on this clonotype: A junction end diverges from the germline sequence, so it may reflect a read error. J is TRBJ2-5 and V is TRBV5-1; 8 nucleotides align to TRBD2. Germline loops: CDR1 SGHRS, CDR2 YFSETQ. This CDR3 contains 14 residues. The CDR3 protein is CASSSAGGSETQYF. For the CDR3, the DNA is TGTGCCAGCAGCTCTGCGGGGGGCAGCGAGACCCAGTACTTC.

The chain is built from TRBV12-5 and TRBJ2-7; 10 nucleotides line up with TRBD2. Germline-derived CDR1 and CDR2 are LGHNT and FRNRAP. The CDR3 is made up of 15 amino acids. CDR3: CASSHRTSGSYEQYF. The CDR3 nucleotides read TGTGCCAGCAGTCACCGGACTAGCGGCTCCTACGAGCAGTACTTC. Drawing the rest from reference TRBV12-5 and TRBJ2-7, the complete variable domain is DARVTQTPRHKVTEMGQEVTMRCQPILGHNTVFWYRQTMMQGLELLAYFRNRAPLDDSGMPKDRFSAEMPDATLATLKIQPSEPRDSAVYFCASSHRTSGSYEQYFGPGTRLTVT.

This chain links TRBV2 with TRBJ2-7; D gene uncertain. Germline CDR1 and CDR2: SNHLY and FYNNEI. V lost 5 bases and J 5 bases, leaving 16 bases between the germline ends. The CDR3 totals 14 residues. CDR3 coding DNA: TGTGCCAGCAGTCCAGACCCGCCTAGGGACGAGCAGTACTTC. Amino acid sequence: CASSPDPPRDEQYF.

The chain couples TRBV5-4 to TRBJ2-2; no clear D. Germline V gene data show CDR1 as SGHNT and CDR2 as YYREEE (reference sequence). The V and J ends lost 5 bases and 2 bases respectively, with 13 bases between them. The CDR3 covers 15 residues. CDR3 loop: CASSVRSSNTGELFF. The CDR3 DNA is TGTGCCAGCAGTGTCAGGTCGAGCAACACCGGGGAGCTGTTTTTT.

This clonotype was seen a few times. The V call is TRBV29-1, the J call TRBJ2-2, with D possibly matching TRBD1 (7 bases). The V gene's germline CDR1 is SQVTM and CDR2 ANQGSEA. The CDR3 is 13 amino acids. V lost 3 bases to trimming and J lost 6 bases, with 11 bases between them. The CDR3 region is CSVEEGAPGELFF. CDR3 nucleotides: TGCAGCGTTGAGGAGGGGGCCCCCGGGGAGCTGTTTTTT.

This chain uses TRBV7-3 with TRBJ1-3, with 9 bases identical to TRBD1. Germline V gives CDR1 SGHTA, CDR2 FQGTGA. The CDR3 totals 18 residues. After removal of 3 bases from V and 0 bases from J, the junction contained 9 bases not matched to a gene. CDR3 in amino acids: CASSFRDRARYSGNTIYF. CDR3 coding DNA: TGTGCCAGCAGCTTTCGGGACAGGGCCCGTTACTCTGGAAACACCATATATTTT. The full variable domain, with the rest looked up from reference TRBV7-3 and TRBJ1-3, is GAGVSQTPSNKVTEKGKYVELRCDPISGHTALYWYRQSLGQGPEFLIYFQGTGAADDSGLPNDRFFAVRPEGSVSTLKIQRTERGDSAVYLCASSFRDRARYSGNTIYFGEGSWLTVV.

CDR3 sequence: CATSAGLWGTQYF. Written as DNA, the CDR3 is TGTGCCACCAGTGCGGGACTTTGGGGGACCCAGTACTTC. The chain links TRBV24-1 to TRBJ2-5; possible D gene TRBD2, 6 bases. From germline, CDR1 is KGHDR and CDR2 SFDVKD. This CDR3 spans 13 amino acids. V was shortened by 5 bases and J by 7 bases, with 13 bases between the two germline ends.

Regarding this clonotype: The CDR3 does not end in the conserved phenylalanine or tryptophan, so this is likely a read error. The chain carries TRBV12-3 or TRBV12-4 and TRBJ2-7, with TRBD1 identical over 10 bases. V lost 6 bases to trimming and J lost 7 bases; unmatched junction nucleotides: 6. The CDR3 is 13 amino acids. CDR3 amino acids: CASRWDRGREQYL. The CDR3 DNA sequence: TGTGCCAGCAGATGGGACAGGGGTAGAGAGCAGTACCTC.

The chain uses TRBV7-6 and TRBJ1-2; D uncertain. V was shortened by 1 base and J by 8 bases, with 2 bases between the two germline ends. This CDR3 is 10 amino acids long. The germline V gene encodes CDR1 SGHVS and CDR2 FNYEAQ. The CDR3 spells CASSLGGYTF. DNA of the CDR3: TGTGCCAGCAGCTTAGGAGGCTACACCTTC.

In its sample, this clonotype was seen a few times. V is TRBV6-6 and J is TRBJ1-6, with D possibly being TRBD1 (5 bases). Trimming took 5 bases from V and 9 from J, leaving 14 bases between them. CDR1 and CDR2 (germline): MNHNY, SVGAGI (reference sequence). CDR3 size: 14 residues. The CDR3 DNA sequence: TGTGCCAGCAGTAGTCAGGGCGGGATTTCACCCCTCCACTTT. It is translated as CASSSQGGISPLHF.

This clonotype was counted at least ten times. The genes are TRBV10-3 and TRBJ1-2; 11 positions agree with TRBD1. Trimming cost V 10 bases and J 2 bases; bases outside gene matches: 12. Germline V gene sequence: CDR1 ENHRY, CDR2 SYGVKD. This CDR3 comprises 16 residues. The DNA of the CDR3 is TGTGCCACCTCCCAGGACAGGGGGCCGCTGAACTATGGCTACACCTTC. It yields the protein CATSQDRGPLNYGYTF.

The V gene is TRBV7-8, the J gene TRBJ2-5; tentatively, D is TRBD1 (5 bases). V lost 1 base, J lost 5 bases, and 11 bases lay in between. CDR1 and CDR2 (germline): SGHVS, FQNEAQ. There are 14 residues in the CDR3. The CDR3 DNA reads TGTGCCAGCAGCTTAGAAGGGGCCGATGAGACCCAGTACTTC. It is translated as CASSLEGADETQYF. Full variable domain (outside the CDR3, taken from reference TRBV7-8 and TRBJ2-5): GAGVSQSPRYKVAKRGQDVALRCDPISGHVSLFWYQQALGQGPEFLTYFQNEAQLDKSGLPSDRFFAERPEGSVSTLKIQRTQQEDSAVYLCASSLEGADETQYFGPGTRLLVL.

The rearrangement links TRBV25-1 to TRBJ1-2; D is possibly TRBD1 (5 bases). V was cut by 6 bases and J by 0 bases, with 14 bases left in between. The CDR3 is made up of 15 amino acids. Germline loops: CDR1 MGHDK, CDR2 SYGVNS. CDR3 protein: CASSLVGPPNYGYTF. CDR3 nucleotides: TGTGCCAGCAGCTTGGTGGGGCCTCCTAACTATGGCTACACCTTC.

This clonotype appeared a few times. The genes are TRBV7-9 and TRBJ2-2; TRBD2 matches at 8 bases. The CDR3 extends over 16 amino acids. Germline assignment: CDR1 SEHNR and CDR2 FQNEAQ (reference sequence). J gave up 2 bases and V 5 bases, and 7 bases lay outside the gene matches. CDR3 loop: CASSPQREFNTGELFF. Written as DNA, the CDR3 is TGTGCCAGCAGCCCTCAGCGGGAGTTTAACACCGGGGAGCTGTTTTTT.

The chain recombines TRBV7-9 with TRBJ1-2; 10 positions agree with TRBD1. Per germline, CDR1 SEHNR and CDR2 FQNEAQ (reference sequence). Trimming took 1 base from V and 4 from J; bases not matched to a gene: 12. The CDR3 extends over 18 amino acids. The DNA for the CDR3 is TGTGCCAGCAGCTTAGACCTCCGGGACAGGGGTAGTTCCTATGGCTACACCTTC. Encoded protein: CASSLDLRDRGSSYGYTF.